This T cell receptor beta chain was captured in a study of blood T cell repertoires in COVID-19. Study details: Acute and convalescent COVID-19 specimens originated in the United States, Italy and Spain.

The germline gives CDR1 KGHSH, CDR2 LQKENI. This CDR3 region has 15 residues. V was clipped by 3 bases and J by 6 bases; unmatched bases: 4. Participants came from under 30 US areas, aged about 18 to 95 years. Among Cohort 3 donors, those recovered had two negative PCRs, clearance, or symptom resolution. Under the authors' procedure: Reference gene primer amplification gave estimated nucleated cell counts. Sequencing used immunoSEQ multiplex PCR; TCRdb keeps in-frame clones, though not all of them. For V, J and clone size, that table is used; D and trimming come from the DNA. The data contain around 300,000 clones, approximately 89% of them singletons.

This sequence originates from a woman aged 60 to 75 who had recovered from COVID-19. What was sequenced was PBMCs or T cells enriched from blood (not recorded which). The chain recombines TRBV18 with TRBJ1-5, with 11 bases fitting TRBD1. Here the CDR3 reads CASSPSGTGGQPQHF. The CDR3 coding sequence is TGTGCCAGCTCACCTTCCGGGACAGGGGGTCAGCCCCAGCATTTT.